This T cell receptor (beta chain) was identified in a study of OX40 agonist ivuxolimab in advanced cancers. At the level of the study: Patients were dosed with the agonistic anti-OX40 (CD134) antibody ivuxolimab.

Concerning this clone: The target antigen is unknown. Other DNA sequences in this specimen translate into the identical CDR3.

Study observations and caveats: Expanded peripheral T cell antigen specificity was not determined.

Trimming stripped 0 bases from V and 6 bases from J, with 6 bases between. The CDR3 runs to 13 residues. The germline gives CDR1 SGHRS, CDR2 YFSETQ. TCRdb's table, derived via immunoSEQ multiplex PCR, lists solely in-frame clones and lacks some. Of about 89,000 clones listed, about 88% are singletons. Blood sampling took place at baseline, cycle 4 day 1, and cycle 7 day 1. The TCR comes from an adult with an advanced solid tumor such as melanoma, head and neck, liver or kidney cancer. The chain is built from TRBV5-1 and TRBJ2-2, with D uncertain. Sequenced material: CD4+ or CD8+ T cells sorted from blood, taken in a trial of the OX40 agonist ivuxolimab. CDR3 coding DNA: TGCGCCAGCAGCTTGGCAAGGGCCGGGGAGCTGTTTTTT. Protein sequence: CASSLARAGELFF.